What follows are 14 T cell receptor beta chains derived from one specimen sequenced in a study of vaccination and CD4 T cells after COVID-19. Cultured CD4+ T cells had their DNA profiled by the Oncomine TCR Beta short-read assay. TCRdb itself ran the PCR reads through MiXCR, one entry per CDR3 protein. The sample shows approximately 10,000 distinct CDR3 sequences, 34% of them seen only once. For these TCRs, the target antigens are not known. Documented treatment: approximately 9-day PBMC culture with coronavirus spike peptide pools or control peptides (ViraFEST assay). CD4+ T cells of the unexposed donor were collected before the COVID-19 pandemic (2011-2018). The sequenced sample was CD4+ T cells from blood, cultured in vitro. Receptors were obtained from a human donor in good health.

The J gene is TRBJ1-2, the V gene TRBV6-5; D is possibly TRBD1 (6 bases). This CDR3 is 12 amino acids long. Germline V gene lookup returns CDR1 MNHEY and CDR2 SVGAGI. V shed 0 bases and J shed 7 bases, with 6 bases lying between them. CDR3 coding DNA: TGTGCCAGCAGTTACTCGGGGGCTGGCTACACCTTC. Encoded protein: CASSYSGAGYTF.

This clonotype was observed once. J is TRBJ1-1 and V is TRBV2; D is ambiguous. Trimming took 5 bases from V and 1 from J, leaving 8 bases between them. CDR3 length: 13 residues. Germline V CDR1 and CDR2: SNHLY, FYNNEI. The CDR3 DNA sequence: TGTGCCAGCAGTCCCTCTCCGAACACTGAAGCTTTCTTT. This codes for CASSPSPNTEAFF.

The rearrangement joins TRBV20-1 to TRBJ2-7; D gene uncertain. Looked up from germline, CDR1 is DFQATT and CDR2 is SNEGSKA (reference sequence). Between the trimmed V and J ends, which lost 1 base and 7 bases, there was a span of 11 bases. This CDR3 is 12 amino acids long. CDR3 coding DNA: TGCAGTGCTAGAGGGACCCTCGGGGAGCAGTACTTC. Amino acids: CSARGTLGEQYF.

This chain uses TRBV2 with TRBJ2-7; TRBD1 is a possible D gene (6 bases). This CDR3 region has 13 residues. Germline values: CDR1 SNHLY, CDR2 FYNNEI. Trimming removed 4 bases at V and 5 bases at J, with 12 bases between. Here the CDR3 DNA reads TGTGCCAGCAGTGGGCAACAGGGTGACGAGCAGTACTTC. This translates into CASSGQQGDEQYF.

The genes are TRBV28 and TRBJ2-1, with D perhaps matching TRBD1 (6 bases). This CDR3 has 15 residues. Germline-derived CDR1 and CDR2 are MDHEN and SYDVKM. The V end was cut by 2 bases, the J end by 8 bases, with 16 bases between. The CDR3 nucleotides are TGTGCCAGCAGTTTAACGCAGGGGAGCTCCGATGAGCAGTTCTTC. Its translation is CASSLTQGSSDEQFF.

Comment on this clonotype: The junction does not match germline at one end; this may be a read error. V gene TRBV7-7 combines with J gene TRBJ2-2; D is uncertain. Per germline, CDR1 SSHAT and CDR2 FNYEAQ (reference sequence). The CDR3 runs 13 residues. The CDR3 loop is CASSLGRTGELFF. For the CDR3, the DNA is TGTGCTAGCAGCTTAGGTCGGACCGGGGAGCTGTTTTTT. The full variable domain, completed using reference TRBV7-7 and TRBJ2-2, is GAGVSQSPRYKVTKRGQDVTLRCDPISSHATLYWYQQALGQGPEFLTYFNYEAQPDKSGLPSDRFSAERPEGSISTLTIQRTEQRDSAMYRCASSLGRTGELFFGEGSRLTVL.

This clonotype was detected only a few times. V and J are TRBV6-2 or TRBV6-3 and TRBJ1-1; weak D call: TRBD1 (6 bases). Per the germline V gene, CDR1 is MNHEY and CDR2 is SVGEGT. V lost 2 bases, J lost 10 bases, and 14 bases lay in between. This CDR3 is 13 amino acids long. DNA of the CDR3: TGTGCCAGCAGTTACGAGGGGGGCGCGTCAGCTTTCTTT. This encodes CASSYEGGASAFF.

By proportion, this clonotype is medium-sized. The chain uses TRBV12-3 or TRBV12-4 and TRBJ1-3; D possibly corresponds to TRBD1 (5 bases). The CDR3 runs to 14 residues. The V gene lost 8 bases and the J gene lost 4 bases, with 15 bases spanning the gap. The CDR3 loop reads CASSVLGEGNTIYF. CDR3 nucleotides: TGTGCCAGCTCTGTGTTGGGGGAAGGAAACACCATATATTTT.

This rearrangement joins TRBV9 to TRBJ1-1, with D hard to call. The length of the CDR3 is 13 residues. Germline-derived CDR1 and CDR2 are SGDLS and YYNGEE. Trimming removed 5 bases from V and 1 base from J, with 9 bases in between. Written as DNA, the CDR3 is TGTGCCAGCAGGTGGGCAGAGAACACTGAAGCTTTCTTT. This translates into CASRWAENTEAFF.

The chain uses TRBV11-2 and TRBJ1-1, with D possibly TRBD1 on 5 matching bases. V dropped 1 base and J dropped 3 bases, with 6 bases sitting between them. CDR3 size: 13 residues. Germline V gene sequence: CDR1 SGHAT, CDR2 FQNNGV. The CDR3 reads CASSLAGHTEAFF. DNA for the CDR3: TGTGCCAGCAGCTTAGCAGGGCACACTGAAGCTTTCTTT.

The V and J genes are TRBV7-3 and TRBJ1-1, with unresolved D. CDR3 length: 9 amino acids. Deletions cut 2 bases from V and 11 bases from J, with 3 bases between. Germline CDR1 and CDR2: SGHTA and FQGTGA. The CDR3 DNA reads TGTGCCAGCAGCTTAGGGGCTTTCTTT. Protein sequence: CASSLGAFF.

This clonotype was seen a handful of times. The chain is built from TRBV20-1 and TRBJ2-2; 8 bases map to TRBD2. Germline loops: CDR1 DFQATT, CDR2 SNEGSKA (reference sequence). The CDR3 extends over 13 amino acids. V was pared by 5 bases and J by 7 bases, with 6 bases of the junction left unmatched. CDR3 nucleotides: TGCAGTGCTGCGGGGGGAGGTTACGGGGAGCTGTTTTTT. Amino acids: CSAAGGGYGELFF.

The CDR3 reads CASSRRDRTLWGNTEAFF. DNA of the CDR3: TGTGCCAGCAGCCGGCGGGACAGGACCCTTTGGGGGAACACTGAAGCTTTCTTT. The rearrangement uses TRBV7-8 and TRBJ1-1, with 8 bases lining up with TRBD1. Germline CDR1 and CDR2: SGHVS and FQNEAQ. V was pared by 5 bases and J by 1 base, with 15 bases of the junction left unmatched. This CDR3 is 18 amino acids long. Full variable domain (remainder filled in from reference TRBV7-8 and TRBJ1-1): GAGVSQSPRYKVAKRGQDVALRCDPISGHVSLFWYQQALGQGPEFLTYFQNEAQLDKSGLPSDRFFAERPEGSVSTLKIQRTQQEDSAVYLCASSRRDRTLWGNTEAFFGQGTRLTVV.

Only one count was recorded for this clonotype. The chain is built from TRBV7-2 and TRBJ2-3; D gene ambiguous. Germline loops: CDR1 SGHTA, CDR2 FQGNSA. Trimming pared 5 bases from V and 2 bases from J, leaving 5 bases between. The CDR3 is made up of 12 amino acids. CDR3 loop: CASSRYTDTQYF. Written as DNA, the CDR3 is TGTGCCAGCAGCCGATACACAGATACGCAGTATTTT.